The 15 T cell receptor beta chains given below trace back to one sample, sequenced in a study of cytomegalovirus exposure and HLA in healthy donors (dated by TCRdb to 2016 to 2017). Receptor libraries were prepared by the immunoSEQ multiplex PCR assay. For the multiplex PCR, a mixture combining 60 forward primers for TCR Vbeta segments and 13 reverse primers for TCR Jbeta segments was used. Entries here come from immuneACCESS through TCRdb and include only in-frame sequences with V and J called. Some clones fail to appear in such tables; in the studies checked, an unresolved V gene covers under half of the shortfall, and the cause of the remainder is unknown. Recorded for this sample are 160,000 or so clones; more than 65% of them occurred a single time. The top ten clones comprise less than 10% of the sample. The material sequenced was PBMCs. Every receptor here comes from a man younger than 30 in good health and CMV-seropositive.

The V call is TRBV2, the J call TRBJ2-5; D possibly corresponds to TRBD1 (5 bases). The DNA matches TRBJ2-7 better at its end, which makes the J call doubtful. This CDR3 is 14 amino acids long. CDR1 is SNHLY and CDR2 is FYNNEI in the germline V gene. The CDR3 loop is CASSDRRQNYEQYF. The DNA for the CDR3 is TGTGCCAGCAGTGATCGGAGACAGAACTACGAGCAGTACTTC.

In this sample, this clone turned up a few times. This chain links TRBV5-5 with TRBJ1-4, with 10 bases lining up with TRBD1. V dropped 0 bases and J dropped 8; count of bases not matched to a gene: 7. The germline gives CDR1 SGHKS, CDR2 YYEKEE (reference sequence). CDR3 length equals 16 residues. The DNA of the CDR3 is TGTGCCAGCAGCTTGGTTAGCGGGACAGGGGACGAAAAACTGTTTTTT. It yields the protein CASSLVSGTGDEKLFF.

The rearrangement uses TRBV2 and TRBJ1-1; 8 nucleotides align to TRBD1. V was pared by 8 bases and J by 0 bases, with 5 bases of the junction left unmatched. From germline, CDR1 is SNHLY and CDR2 FYNNEI. CDR3 size: 14 residues. The CDR3 loop reads CASSPTGVNTEAFF. Written as DNA, the CDR3 is TGTGCCAGCTCACCGACAGGGGTGAACACTGAAGCTTTCTTT.

The V call is TRBV16, the J call TRBJ2-7, with 10 bases that match TRBD1. The CDR3 has 17 residues. CDR1 is KGHSY and CDR2 is FQNENV in the germline V gene. Trimming removed 4 bases from V and 1 base from J; junction bases left unmatched: 10. The CDR3, as DNA: TGTGCCAGCAGCCCTACACCGAAGGACAGGGGGTCCTACGAGCAGTACTTC. Translation: CASSPTPKDRGSYEQYF.

V is TRBV28 and J is TRBJ1-1; no firm D call. Trimming removed 6 bases at V and 0 bases at J, with 14 bases between. The CDR3 has 15 amino acids. Germline values: CDR1 MDHEN, CDR2 SYDVKM. CDR3 bases: TGTGCCAGCAGGGCCTTCGAGGGATTGAACACTGAAGCTTTCTTT. Amino acid sequence: CASRAFEGLNTEAFF.

J is TRBJ1-1 and V is TRBV5-1; possibly TRBD1 for D (5 bases). V lost 2 bases, J lost 0 bases, and 11 bases lay in between. The CDR3 extends over 15 amino acids. Per the germline V gene, CDR1 is SGHRS and CDR2 is YFSETQ. Here the CDR3 reads CASSLQVAMNTEAFF. CDR3 bases: TGCGCCAGCAGCTTACAGGTAGCTATGAACACTGAAGCTTTCTTT.

There are a few counts of this clone. The chain has TRBV13 and TRBJ2-7; D is unresolved. V shed 4 bases and J shed 1 base, with 20 bases lying between them. CDR1 is PRHDT and CDR2 is FYEKMQ in the germline V gene (reference sequence). The CDR3 runs to 17 residues. The DNA for the CDR3 is TGTGCCAGCAGCTCGGCCCCGGGTCTTCACGATTCCTACGAGCAGTACTTC. Its translation: CASSSAPGLHDSYEQYF.

The chain carries TRBV18 and TRBJ1-4; 8 bases map to TRBD1. In germline, CDR1 is KGHSH, CDR2 LQKENI. Unmatched junction bases numbered 8, after V lost 3 bases and J lost 5 bases. The CDR3 is 16 residues long. The CDR3 loop reads CASSPRATGVNEKLFF. CDR3 nucleotides: TGTGCCAGCTCACCGCGAGCGACAGGGGTAAATGAAAAACTGTTTTTT.

The chain employs TRBV14 and TRBJ2-4; TRBD1 matches at 7 bases. The V gene's germline CDR1 is SGHDN and CDR2 FVKESK. The CDR3 extends over 14 amino acids. V shed 4 bases, J shed 5 bases, and the junction held 5 bases outside the gene matches. CDR3 protein: CASSPGDSQNIQYF. In DNA form, the CDR3 reads TGTGCCAGCAGCCCCGGGGACAGTCAAAACATTCAGTACTTC.

Only a few counts were recorded for this clone. The CDR3 nucleotides read TGTGCCAGCAGCGGTACTCTTAGCGGGACCGCCTACAATGAGCAGTTCTTC. It is translated as CASSGTLSGTAYNEQFF. This chain joins TRBV5-5 and TRBJ2-1; 8 positions match TRBD2. Germline V CDR1 and CDR2: SGHKS, YYEKEE (reference sequence). The CDR3 totals 17 residues. The J segment lost 2 bases and the V segment lost 4 bases, leaving 11 bases of the junction unmatched.

The chain uses TRBV11-1 and TRBJ1-1; D is ambiguous. The germline gives CDR1 SGHAT, CDR2 FQDESV (reference sequence). The CDR3 loop spans 15 amino acids. The V and J ends lost 5 bases and 4 bases respectively, with 17 bases between them. CDR3 sequence: CASSRAALGGTEAFF. In nucleotides, the CDR3 is TGTGCCAGCAGCCGGGCCGCACTGGGAGGCACTGAAGCTTTCTTT.

This clone was seen once. This chain connects TRBV29-1 to TRBJ2-1; TRBD2 aligns across 9 bases. J lost 8 bases, V lost 8 bases, and 19 bases had no gene match. The CDR3 consists of 16 residues. Germline V gene data show CDR1 as SQVTM and CDR2 as ANQGSEA. The chain's CDR3 is CSPSAGGGGLADEQFF. The CDR3, as DNA: TGCAGCCCCTCGGCGGGGGGGGGCGGGTTAGCCGATGAGCAGTTCTTC.

The chain employs TRBV4-1 and TRBJ2-5, with a tentative D call TRBD2 (5 bases). In germline, CDR1 is MGHRA, CDR2 YSYEKL. The CDR3 is 13 residues long. The V end was cut by 0 bases, the J end by 5 bases, with 7 bases between. In DNA, the CDR3 is TGCGCCAGCAGCCAAGATCGAGGGGAGACCCAGTACTTC. Protein sequence: CASSQDRGETQYF.

The rearrangement links TRBV9 to TRBJ2-1, with 9 bases lining up with TRBD2. The CDR3 totals 17 residues. Germline-derived CDR1 and CDR2 are SGDLS and YYNGEE. J gave up 2 bases and V 0 bases, and 6 bases lay outside the gene matches. The CDR3 sequence: CASSVGSGGGAYNEQFF. CDR3 nucleotide sequence: TGTGCCAGCAGCGTAGGTTCCGGCGGGGGGGCCTACAATGAGCAGTTCTTC.

The chain links TRBV7-2 to TRBJ2-7, with a tentative D call TRBD2 (5 bases). This CDR3 is built from 13 residues. CDR1 is SGHTA and CDR2 is FQGNSA in the germline V gene. Between the trimmed V and J ends, which lost 0 bases and 2 bases, there was a span of 5 bases. The CDR3 sequence: CASSLAGAYEQYF. As DNA, the CDR3 is TGTGCCAGCAGCTTAGCGGGAGCCTACGAGCAGTACTTC.